The 9 T cell receptor beta chains given below trace back to one sample, sequenced in a study of T cells in Graves' hyperthyroidism and ophthalmopathy. TCR beta CDR3 regions were amplified from RNA transcripts. HTBI primers were employed in a first-round RT-PCR of the TCR CDR3. TCRdb processed the multiplex PCR reads anew with MiXCR; each CDR3 protein has one entry. The sample includes 400,000 or so distinct CDR3 sequences, over 12% of them seen just once. The sample was blood. The receptor source for this set is a man over 45 with Graves' ophthalmopathy.

There are many counts of this clonotype. This chain uses TRBV28 with TRBJ1-2, with D maybe TRBD1 (6 bases). Deletions cut 5 bases from V and 3 bases from J, with 19 bases between. CDR3 length equals 16 residues. CDR1 and CDR2 from the germline V gene are MDHEN and SYDVKM. The CDR3 protein is CASSGRDRPLDYGYTF. The CDR3 nucleotides are TGTGCCAGCAGTGGCCGAGACAGGCCTTTAGACTATGGCTACACCTTC.

This clonotype came up many times. The chain couples TRBV12-3 or TRBV12-4 to TRBJ2-7; D is uncertain. V dropped 3 bases and J dropped 7 bases, with 10 bases sitting between them. The CDR3 is made up of 12 amino acids. The CDR3 region is CASSFALGEQYF. The CDR3 DNA is TGTGCCAGCAGTTTTGCTTTGGGGGAGCAGTACTTC.

This clonotype appeared many times. This chain joins TRBV7-6 and TRBJ2-1; 11 positions agree with TRBD1. The CDR3 is 15 residues long. V lost 5 bases and J lost 3; bases outside the gene matches: 3. Germline V gene lookup returns CDR1 SGHVS and CDR2 FNYEAQ. The CDR3 coding sequence is TGTGCCAGCAGCGCCGGGACAGGGGGCTACAATGAGCAGTTCTTC. Translating it yields CASSAGTGGYNEQFF.

This clonotype was detected a few times. The rearrangement links TRBV20-1 to TRBJ2-2, with 9 bases identical to TRBD2. Trimming cost V 2 bases and J 7 bases; bases outside gene matches: 5. Germline CDR1 DFQATT, CDR2 SNEGSKA (reference sequence). CDR3 length: 14 residues. CDR3 sequence: CSARPAGGVGELFF. CDR3 sequence (DNA): TGCAGTGCTAGACCCGCGGGAGGGGTCGGGGAGCTGTTTTTT.

This clonotype was seen only a few times. The chain uses TRBV11-2 and TRBJ1-5; D gene unclear. This CDR3 is built from 14 residues. Germline CDR1 SGHAT, CDR2 FQNNGV. V was shortened by 5 bases and J by 3 bases, with 11 bases between the two germline ends. The CDR3 DNA follows: TGTGCCAGCAGCCCTGACAACCACAATCAGCCCCAGCATTTT. Translating gives CASSPDNHNQPQHF.

This chain connects TRBV5-4 to TRBJ2-2, with 9 bases that match TRBD2. CDR3 length: 15 amino acids. The V segment lost 6 bases and the J segment 1 base; nucleotides outside the gene matches: 4. Looked up from germline, CDR1 is SGHNT and CDR2 is YYREEE (reference sequence). CDR3 sequence (DNA): TGTGCCAGCACCATTAGCGGGGGGAACACCGGGGAGCTGTTTTTT. It is translated as CASTISGGNTGELFF.

This clonotype was seen a handful of times. This chain joins TRBV3-1 and TRBJ2-2; the D is unclear. The CDR3 runs to 12 residues. Germline CDR1 LGHDT, CDR2 YNNKEL (reference sequence). Deletions cut 1 base from V and 6 bases from J, with 3 bases between. CDR3 in DNA: TGTGCCAGCAGCCAAGCGGCCGGGGAGCTGTTTTTT. The encoded protein is CASSQAAGELFF.

The sample holds many counts of this clonotype. The chain employs TRBV6-2 or TRBV6-3 and TRBJ2-3; D is ambiguous. Per the germline V gene, CDR1 is MNHEY and CDR2 is SVGEGT. The CDR3 loop spans 14 amino acids. V was trimmed by 5 bases and J by 4 bases, leaving 13 bases between them. This chain's CDR3 is CASSPSSHPDTQYF. For the CDR3, the DNA is TGTGCCAGCAGTCCCTCCAGTCACCCAGATACGCAGTATTTT.

This clonotype came up many times. This chain joins TRBV11-2 and TRBJ2-1; 14 nucleotides align to TRBD2. The CDR3 has 16 amino acids. V dropped 4 bases and J dropped 7; count of bases not matched to a gene: 6. CDR1 and CDR2 (germline): SGHAT, FQNNGV. CDR3 nucleotide sequence: TGTGCCAGCAGCTGGGGGACTAGCGGGAGAATAAATGAGCAGTTCTTC. Amino acids: CASSWGTSGRINEQFF.